This T cell receptor (beta chain) is drawn from a study of T-cell memory formation after mild COVID-19. About the study: Clustering of TCRs was largely donor specific.

Worth noting for this clonotype: Its antigen is unknown.

Germline values: CDR1 SGHTA, CDR2 FQGTGA. The CDR3 length is 13 residues. The ends were cut back, 4 bases at V and 5 bases at J, with 11 bases in the middle. Amplification by 5'RACE using constant-segment primers produced TCR alpha and TCR beta cDNA libraries that carried sample barcodes and UMIs. MiXCR, run by TCRdb on the 5' RACE reads, gives a single entry per CDR3 protein. The table has around 300,000 distinct CDR3 sequences, just under 20% seen once. Points from the study as a whole: Pre-infection memory held some responding clones, suggesting pre-existing cross-reactive T cells responded.

The clonotype comes from a man aged 18 to 35 who had mild COVID-19 (a few samples of this study predate the infection). Cell type and time point are not known. What was sequenced was PBMCs or a T cell subset sorted from them (not recorded which). V and J are TRBV7-3 and TRBJ1-1; D might be TRBD1 (5 bases). CDR3 bases: TGTGCCAGCAGCTCGGGACTTAAGACTGAAGCTTTCTTT. Its protein is CASSSGLKTEAFF.